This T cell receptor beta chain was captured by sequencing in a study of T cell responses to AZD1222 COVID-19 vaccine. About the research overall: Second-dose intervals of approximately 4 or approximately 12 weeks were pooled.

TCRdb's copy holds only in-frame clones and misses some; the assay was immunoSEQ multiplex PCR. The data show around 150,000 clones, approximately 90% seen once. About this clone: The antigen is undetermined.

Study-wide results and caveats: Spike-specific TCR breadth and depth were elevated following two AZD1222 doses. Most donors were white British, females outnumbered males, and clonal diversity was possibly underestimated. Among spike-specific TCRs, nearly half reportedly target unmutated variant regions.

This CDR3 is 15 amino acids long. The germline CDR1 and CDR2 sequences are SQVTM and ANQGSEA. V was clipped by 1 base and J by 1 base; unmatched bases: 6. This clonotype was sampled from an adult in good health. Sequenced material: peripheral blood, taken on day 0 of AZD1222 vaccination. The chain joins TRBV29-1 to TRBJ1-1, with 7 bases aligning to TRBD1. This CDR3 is CSVEGETGANTEAFF. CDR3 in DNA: TGCAGCGTTGAAGGGGAAACAGGGGCGAACACTGAAGCTTTCTTT.